The 10 T cell receptor beta chains listed next were all sequenced from one sample in a study of PD-L1 blockade in urothelial cancer. Profiling relied on immunoSEQ multiplex PCR, and the TCRdb table lists in-frame clones only, not all of them. The data contain 130,000 or so clones, around 84% of them singletons. Indicated time point: pretreatment peripheral blood. Sequencing was performed on PBMCs, taken around atezolizumab (anti-PD-L1) treatment. The origin of the receptors is a man aged 45-60 years with urothelial cancer.

This clone occurred once. The V and J genes are TRBV11-3 and TRBJ1-1; no firm D call. Trimming removed 0 bases from V and 3 bases from J, with 5 bases in between. The CDR3 length is 13 residues. CDR1 SGHNT and CDR2 YENEEA come from the germline V gene. This chain's CDR3 is CASSLDRHTEAFF. DNA for the CDR3: TGTGCCAGCAGCTTAGATCGTCACACTGAAGCTTTCTTT.

The chain has TRBV5-4 and TRBJ1-2; 9 bases align to TRBD1. Germline CDR1 is SGHNT and CDR2 is YYREEE (reference sequence). Trimming removed 4 bases from V and 5 bases from J; junction bases left unmatched: 6. CDR3 length: 14 amino acids. The CDR3: CASSPGQGRYGYTF. CDR3 nucleotides: TGTGCCAGCAGCCCGGGACAGGGTCGGTATGGCTACACCTTC.

The V and J genes are TRBV5-4 and TRBJ2-2; weak D call: TRBD2 (6 bases). CDR1 SGHNT and CDR2 YYREEE come from the germline V gene (reference sequence). The CDR3 covers 16 residues. Trimming took 0 bases from V and 0 from J, leaving 9 bases between them. Here the CDR3 reads CASSLASGANTGELFF. The CDR3, as DNA: TGTGCCAGCAGCTTGGCGTCGGGAGCGAACACCGGGGAGCTGTTTTTT. The complete variable domain, with remaining parts taken from reference TRBV5-4 and TRBJ2-2, reads ETGVTQSPTHLIKTRGQQVTLRCSSQSGHNTVSWYQQALGQGPQFIFQYYREEENGRGNFPPRFSGLQFPNYSSELNVNALELDDSALYLCASSLASGANTGELFFGEGSRLTVL.

The chain employs TRBV25-1 and TRBJ2-2, with 11 nucleotides matching TRBD2. Germline values: CDR1 MGHDK, CDR2 SYGVNS. The CDR3 has 16 residues. V shed 1 base and J 7 bases; nucleotides not matched to a gene: 5. The CDR3: CASSESLAGGDGELFF. The CDR3 DNA reads TGTGCCAGCAGTGAATCGTTAGCGGGAGGGGACGGGGAGCTGTTTTTT.

V and J are TRBV27 and TRBJ2-1, with TRBD1 identical over 7 bases. V lost 8 bases to trimming and J lost 7 bases; unmatched junction nucleotides: 8. CDR1 MNHEY and CDR2 SMNVEV come from the germline V gene (reference sequence). The CDR3 covers 13 residues. CDR3 loop: CASRRGLSNEQFF. DNA for the CDR3: TGTGCCAGCCGCAGGGGGTTATCTAATGAGCAGTTCTTC.

The chain employs TRBV27 and TRBJ2-5; TRBD2 matches 10 bases. The CDR3 contains 15 residues. Unmatched junction bases numbered 3, after V lost 2 bases and J lost 3 bases. The germline CDR1 and CDR2 sequences are MNHEY and SMNVEV (reference sequence). In DNA, the CDR3 is TGTGCCAGCAGTTTAGGACTAGCGGAAGAAGAGACCCAGTACTTC. Translating it yields CASSLGLAEEETQYF.

This clone was seen only a few times. The chain has TRBV7-9 and TRBJ1-1, with 9 bases identical to TRBD1. The length of the CDR3 is 16 residues. CDR1 and CDR2 (germline): SEHNR, FQNEAQ (reference sequence). V gave up 5 bases and J gave up 0 bases; unmatched junction bases: 7. CDR3 bases: TGTGCCAGCAGCCCAACGGGACAGGGACTGAACACTGAAGCTTTCTTT. Protein: CASSPTGQGLNTEAFF.

The chain employs TRBV19 and TRBJ2-1; 11 bases align to TRBD2. This CDR3 is 17 amino acids long. V lost 5 bases, J lost 8 bases, and 14 bases stayed unmatched. Germline V lookup: CDR1 LNHDA, CDR2 SQIVND (reference sequence). CDR3 coding DNA: TGTGCCAGTAGTTCTAAGACTAGCGGGACCCTCGGCGATGAGCAGTTCTTC. Its protein product is CASSSKTSGTLGDEQFF.

V and J are TRBV5-1 and TRBJ1-4; 12 bases line up with TRBD1. The junction had 9 bases not matched to a gene; V was cut back by 4 bases and J by 14 bases. The CDR3 spans 14 residues. Germline CDR1 reads SGHRS; CDR2 reads YFSETQ. The CDR3 loop is CASSATGTGGVLFF. CDR3 sequence (DNA): TGCGCCAGCAGCGCTACCGGGACAGGGGGCGTTCTGTTTTTT.

This clone occurred a few times. The CDR3 DNA is TGTGCCAGCAGCCGTGTCGGGACAGGGGTTATCGACACTGAAGCTTTCTTT. It specifies CASSRVGTGVIDTEAFF. V and J are TRBV11-1 and TRBJ1-1, with TRBD1 matching over 10 bases. The V segment lost 5 bases and the J segment 3 bases; nucleotides outside the gene matches: 12. Germline V gene lookup returns CDR1 SGHAT and CDR2 FQDESV (reference sequence). CDR3 size: 17 residues.